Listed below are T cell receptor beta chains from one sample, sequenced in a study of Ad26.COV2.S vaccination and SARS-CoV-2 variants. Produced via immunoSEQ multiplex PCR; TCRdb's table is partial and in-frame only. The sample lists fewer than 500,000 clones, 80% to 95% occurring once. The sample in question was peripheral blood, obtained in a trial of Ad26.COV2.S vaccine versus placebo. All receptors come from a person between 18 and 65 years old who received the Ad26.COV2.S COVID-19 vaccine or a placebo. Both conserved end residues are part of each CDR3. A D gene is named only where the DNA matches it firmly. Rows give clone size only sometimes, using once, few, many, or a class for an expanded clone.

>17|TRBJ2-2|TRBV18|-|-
TGTGCCAGCTCACCATTTTGGGGGGCGACTAACACCGGGGAGCTGTTTTTT
CASSPFWGATNTGELFF
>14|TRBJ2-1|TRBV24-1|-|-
TGTGCCACCAGTGATCCGGGTTCCCCCAATGAGCAGTTCTTC
CATSDPGSPNEQFF
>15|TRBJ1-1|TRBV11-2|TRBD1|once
TGTGCCAGCAGCCCATGGACAGGGGAGGGCACTGAAGCTTTCTTT
CASSPWTGEGTEAFF
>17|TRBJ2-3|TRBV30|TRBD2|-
TGTGCCTGGAGTACCCCGCGGACTAGCGGGACCACAGATACGCAGTATTTT
CAWSTPRTSGTTDTQYF
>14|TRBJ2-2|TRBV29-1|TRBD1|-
TGCAGCGTTGGGACAGGGGTACACACCGGGGAGCTGTTTTTT
CSVGTGVHTGELFF
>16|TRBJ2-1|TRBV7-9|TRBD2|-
TGTGCCAGCAGCCAAATAGCGGGAGGGCCTTACAATGAGCAGTTCTTC
CASSQIAGGPYNEQFF
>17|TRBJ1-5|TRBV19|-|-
TGTGCCAGTAGTATAGATCCGGGGGGCGTGAGCAATCAGCCCCAGCATTTT
CASSIDPGGVSNQPQHF
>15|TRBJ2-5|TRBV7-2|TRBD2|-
TGTGCCAGCAGCCGCCAAGCGGGAGTGGGAGAGACCCAGTACTTC
CASSRQAGVGETQYF
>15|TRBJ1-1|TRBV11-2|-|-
TGTGCCAGCAGCCCCGGGGGGGCAGCGAACACTGAAGCTTTCTTT
CASSPGGAANTEAFF
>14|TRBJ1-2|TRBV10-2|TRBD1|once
TGCGCCAGCAGCGGGACAGGGTCATCCTATGGCTACACCTTC
CASSGTGSSYGYTF
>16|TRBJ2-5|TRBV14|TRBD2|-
TGTGCCAGCAGCCAAGGGAGCGGGAGGGCCATCGAGACCCAGTACTTC
CASSQGSGRAIETQYF
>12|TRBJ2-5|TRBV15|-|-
TGTGCCACCTCAGGGGGGCGGGAGACCCAGTACTTC
CATSGGRETQYF
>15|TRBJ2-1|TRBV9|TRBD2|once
TGTGCCAGCAGCGGAACCGGGACTAGCGGGAGAGAGCAGTTCTTC
CASSGTGTSGREQFF
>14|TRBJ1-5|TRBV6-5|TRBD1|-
TGTGCCAGCAGTAGGGACAGGGAGGGACAGCCCCAGCATTTT
CASSRDREGQPQHF
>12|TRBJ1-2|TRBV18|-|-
TGTGCCAGCTCACGACCCACCTATGGCTACACCTTC
CASSRPTYGYTF
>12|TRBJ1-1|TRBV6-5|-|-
TGTGCCAGCAGCCGGGAATCCACTGAAGCTTTCTTT
CASSRESTEAFF
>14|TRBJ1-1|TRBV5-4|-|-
TGTGCCAGCAGCGTGGACAGCATGAACACTGAAGCTTTCTTT
CASSVDSMNTEAFF
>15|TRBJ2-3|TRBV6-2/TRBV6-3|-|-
TGTGCCAGCAGTTTGGCAGGATCTAGCACAGATACGCAGTATTTT
CASSLAGSSTDTQYF
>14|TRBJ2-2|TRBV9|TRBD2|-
TGTGCCAGCAGCAGGCTAGCGGGAGCCGGGGAGCTGTTTTTT
CASSRLAGAGELFF
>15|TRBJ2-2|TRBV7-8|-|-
TGTGCCAGCAGCGAAAAACAGGTTAACACCGGGGAGCTGTTTTTT
CASSEKQVNTGELFF
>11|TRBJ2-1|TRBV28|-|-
TGTGCCAGCAGTTCATGGGATGAGCAGTTCTTC
CASSSWDEQFF
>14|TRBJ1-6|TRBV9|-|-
TGTGCCAGCAGCGCCCGGACAGCTAATTCACCCCTCCACTTT
CASSARTANSPLHF
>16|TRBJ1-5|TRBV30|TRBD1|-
TGTGCCTGGAGTGGGAGGGACAGGGAGCCTTCGGAGCCCCAGCATTTT
CAWSGRDREPSEPQHF
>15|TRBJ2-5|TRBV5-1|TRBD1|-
TGCGCCAGCACTACTTCCGGGACAGGGCAAGAGACCCAGTACTTC
CASTTSGTGQETQYF
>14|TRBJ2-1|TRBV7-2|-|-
TGTGCCAGCAGCTTAGAGGCCGCTATTGATGAGCAGTTCTTC
CASSLEAAIDEQFF
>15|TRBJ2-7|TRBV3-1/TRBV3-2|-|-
TGTGCCAGCAGCCAAGCGAGACGGAACTACTACGAGCAGTACTTC
CASSQARRNYYEQYF
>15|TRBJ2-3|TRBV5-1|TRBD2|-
TGCGCCAGCAGCTTGTACGGGAGGCGAGCCGATACGCAGTATTTT
CASSLYGRRADTQYF
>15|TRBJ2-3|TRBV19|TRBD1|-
TGTGCCAGTAGTCCCGGCCGGGACAGGGGCCATACGCAGTATTTT
CASSPGRDRGHTQYF
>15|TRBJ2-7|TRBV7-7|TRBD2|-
TGTGCTAGCAGCGTCACTAGCGGGAGTGTCAACGAGCAGTACTTC
CASSVTSGSVNEQYF
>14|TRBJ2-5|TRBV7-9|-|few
TGTGCCAGCAGCCTGAGGCCGGGACCCGAGACCCAGTACTTC
CASSLRPGPETQYF
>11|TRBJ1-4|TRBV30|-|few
TGTGCCTGGGGGAGGATGGAAAAACTGTTTTTT
CAWGRMEKLFF
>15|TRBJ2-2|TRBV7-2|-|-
TGTGCCAGCAGCAACCGGGACACGATAACCGGGGAGCTGTTTTTT
CASSNRDTITGELFF
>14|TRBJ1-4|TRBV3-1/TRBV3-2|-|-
TGTGCCAGCACCGTACGGGGGATTAATGAAAAACTGTTTTTT
CASTVRGINEKLFF
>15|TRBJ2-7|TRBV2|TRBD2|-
TGTGCCAGCAGTAGCCAGCGGGGAAACTCCTACGAGCAGTACTTC
CASSSQRGNSYEQYF
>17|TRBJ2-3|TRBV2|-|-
TGTGCCAGCAGTCAATTCGGACAGTCCACTAGCACAGATACGCAGTATTTT
CASSQFGQSTSTDTQYF
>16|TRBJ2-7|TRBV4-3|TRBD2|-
TGCGCCAGCAGCCAAGGGGGACTAGCGGGATCCTACGAGCAGTACTTC
CASSQGGLAGSYEQYF
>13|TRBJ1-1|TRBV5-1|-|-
TGCGCCAGCAGCCAAAGGCTAAACACTGAAGCTTTCTTT
CASSQRLNTEAFF
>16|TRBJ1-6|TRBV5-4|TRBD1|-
TGTGCCAGCAGCGAACCCGGGACAGGGAATGGGTCACCCCTCCACTTT
CASSEPGTGNGSPLHF
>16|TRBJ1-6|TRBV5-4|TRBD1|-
TGTGCCAGCAGCCTCGGTTGGGACAGGGTTAATTCACCCCTCCACTTT
CASSLGWDRVNSPLHF
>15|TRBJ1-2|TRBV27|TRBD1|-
TGTGCCAGCAGCCCAGGACAGGGATTTAACTATGGCTACACCTTC
CASSPGQGFNYGYTF
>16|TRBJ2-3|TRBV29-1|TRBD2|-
TGCAGCGCCCCCGGTAGAGCGGGAGGGTGGACAGATACGCAGTATTTT
CSAPGRAGGWTDTQYF
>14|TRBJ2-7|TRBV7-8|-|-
TGTGCCAGCAGCTTAGGGTTGGTATCCTACGAGCAGTACTTC
CASSLGLVSYEQYF
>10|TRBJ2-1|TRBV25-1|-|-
TGTGCCAGCAGTGCAGGGACGCAGTTCTTC
CASSAGTQFF
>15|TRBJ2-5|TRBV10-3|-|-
TGTGCCATCAGTGAGTCGGCGGGCCTCCAAGAGACCCAGTACTTC
CAISESAGLQETQYF
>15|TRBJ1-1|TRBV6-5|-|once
TGTGCCAGCAGTCTACTAGGCAAGGCGAGGACTGAAGCTTTCTTT
CASSLLGKARTEAFF
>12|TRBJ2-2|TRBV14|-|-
TGTGCCAGCAGTCGAGGGACCGGGGAGCTGTTTTTT
CASSRGTGELFF
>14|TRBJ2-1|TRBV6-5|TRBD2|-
TGTGCCAGCAAGGCTAGCGGGAGTCGGAATGAGCAGTTCTTC
CASKASGSRNEQFF
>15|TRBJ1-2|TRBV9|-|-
TGTGCCAGCAGCGTAGACCCAGCCCCTACCTATGGCTACACCTTC
CASSVDPAPTYGYTF
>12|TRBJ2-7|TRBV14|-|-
TGTGCCAGCACCCCAGTGTCGAAGAAGGAGTACTTC
CASTPVSKKEYF
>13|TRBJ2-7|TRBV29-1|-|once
TGCAGCGTTGTATCTGCGGATTCCTACGAGCAGTACTTC
CSVVSADSYEQYF
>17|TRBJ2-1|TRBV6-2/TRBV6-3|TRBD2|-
TGTGCCAGCAGTTACTCCAGGGCTAGCGGGTCCTACAATGAGCAGTTCTTC
CASSYSRASGSYNEQFF
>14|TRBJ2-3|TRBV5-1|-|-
TGCGCCAGCAGCTTGGAAATTGTGACAGATACGCAGTATTTT
CASSLEIVTDTQYF